These 18 T cell receptor beta chains originate from one sample sequenced in a study of shared clonotypes between healthy human individuals (dated by TCRdb to the early 2020s). The library was made by the immunoSEQ multiplex PCR assay. Entries here come from immuneACCESS through TCRdb and include only in-frame sequences with V and J called. Some clones fail to appear in such tables; in the studies checked, an unresolved V gene covers under half of the shortfall, and the cause of the remainder is unknown. The sample contains over 850,000 clones, roughly 74% of them found a single time. In total, the top ten clones hold 0.6% to 0.75% of the sample. Sequencing used memory CD4+ T cells from PBMCs. In the paper's terms, the cell subset or site label means: CD45RA-negative fraction. These receptors were taken from a man between 18 and 29 years old in good health. Some clones in this sample may be carry-over from other donors' samples.

This clone was found a few times. The gene calls are TRBV5-8 and TRBJ2-7; 7 bases agree with TRBD1. Germline-derived CDR1 and CDR2 are SGHTS and YDEGEE. This CDR3 is built from 15 residues. The V gene end was trimmed by 3 bases and the J gene end by 0 bases; junction bases not matched to a gene: 6. CDR3 region: CASSYGQVHSYEQYF. The DNA of the CDR3 is TGTGCCAGCAGCTACGGACAGGTTCACTCCTACGAGCAGTACTTC.

With respect to this clone: This sample includes further DNA sequences coding for the same CDR3. The chain recombines TRBV7-6 with TRBJ2-3, with D unresolved. Germline loops: CDR1 SGHVS, CDR2 FNYEAQ. Trimming left V 1 base short and J 3 bases short, with 8 bases between. This CDR3 has 14 residues. The CDR3 nucleotides are TGTGCCAGCAGCTTAGGTCTCTCGACAGATACGCAGTATTTT. This gives the protein CASSLGLSTDTQYF.

This sequence joins TRBV5-5 and TRBJ1-5; 7 bases match TRBD1. This CDR3 has 15 amino acids. The V and J ends lost 4 bases and 1 base, in that order; junction bases with no gene match: 5. The V gene's germline CDR1 is SGHKS and CDR2 YYEKEE (reference sequence). This CDR3 is CASSAQGGSNQPQHF. The CDR3 DNA reads as TGTGCCAGCAGCGCTCAGGGGGGCAGCAATCAGCCCCAGCATTTT.

This clone was observed at least ten times. The chain employs TRBV5-5 and TRBJ1-2; D is possibly TRBD1 (5 bases). CDR1 is SGHKS, CDR2 YYEKEE, per germline (reference sequence). The CDR3 consists of 12 residues. The V and J ends lost 2 bases and 7 bases respectively, with 9 bases between them. This chain's CDR3 is CASSFRERGYTF. The CDR3 DNA reads TGTGCCAGCAGCTTCAGGGAGCGTGGCTACACCTTC.

The rearrangement uses TRBV11-2 and TRBJ2-2; 8 bases map to TRBD1. V lost 5 bases, J lost 5 bases, and 10 bases stayed unmatched. CDR3 length: 16 amino acids. In germline, CDR1 is SGHAT, CDR2 FQNNGV. Here the CDR3 reads CASSILRQGRTGELFF. The CDR3 nucleotides read TGTGCCAGCAGCATCCTTAGACAGGGGAGGACCGGGGAGCTGTTTTTT.

The chain has TRBV28 and TRBJ2-7, with D unresolved. Germline V lookup: CDR1 MDHEN, CDR2 SYDVKM. This CDR3 is 12 amino acids long. V lost 9 bases and J lost 2, with 11 bases in between. This chain's CDR3 is CASKGKPYEQYF. CDR3 sequence (DNA): TGTGCCAGTAAAGGGAAACCCTACGAGCAGTACTTC.

This clone was detected only a few times. The sample carries other DNA sequences with the same CDR3. The V call is TRBV7-9, the J call TRBJ2-5, with D maybe TRBD2 (5 bases). Trimming took off 1 base at V and 5 bases at J, with 11 bases between the two ends. Germline V lookup: CDR1 SEHNR, CDR2 FQNEAQ (reference sequence). The CDR3 spans 14 residues. The CDR3 DNA reads as TGTGCCAGCAGCTTAGTGGCCGGCGGGGAGACCCAGTACTTC. It specifies CASSLVAGGETQYF.

The V and J genes are TRBV4-3 and TRBJ2-7; 11 positions match TRBD2. Germline V gene lookup returns CDR1 LGHNA and CDR2 YSLEER. The CDR3 covers 16 residues. With V trimmed by 2 bases and J by 2 bases, 5 bases remained unmatched. CDR3: CASSQRTSGYTYEQYF. The CDR3 region has the DNA TGCGCCAGCAGCCAACGGACTAGCGGGTACACCTACGAGCAGTACTTC.

The chain recombines TRBV29-1 with TRBJ1-2, with a weak D call TRBD1 (5 bases). The CDR3 length is 14 residues. Trimming shortened V by 4 bases and J by 8 bases, and 20 bases separated the two germline ends. The germline gives CDR1 SQVTM, CDR2 ANQGSEA. Written as DNA, the CDR3 is TGCAGCGTTGGTGGGACGACGAAGCTAAGGGGCTACACCTTC. It is translated as CSVGGTTKLRGYTF. The entire variable domain, with the rest obtained from reference TRBV29-1 and TRBJ1-2, is as follows: SAVISQKPSRDICQRGTSLTIQCQVDSQVTMMFWYRQQPGQSLTLIATANQGSEATYESGFVIDKFPISRPNLTFSTLTVSNMSPEDSSIYLCSVGGTTKLRGYTFGSGTRLTVV.

The V gene is TRBV9, the J gene TRBJ2-3, with 7 bases fitting TRBD2. The junction had 6 bases not matched to a gene; V was cut back by 2 bases and J by 3 bases. The CDR3 is 15 amino acids. CDR1 SGDLS and CDR2 YYNGEE come from the germline V gene. DNA of the CDR3: TGTGCCAGCAGCGTTGGGGGGACTAAAACAGATACGCAGTATTTT. Translating gives CASSVGGTKTDTQYF.

This clone was detected only once. V gene TRBV11-2 combines with J gene TRBJ2-7, with 8 nucleotides matching TRBD2. V was pared by 4 bases and J by 0 bases, with 8 bases of the junction left unmatched. The CDR3 sequence is 16 residues long. Looked up from germline, CDR1 is SGHAT and CDR2 is FQNNGV. The chain's CDR3 is CASSYTRGAPSYEQYF. The CDR3 nucleotides are TGTGCCAGCAGCTATACGCGGGGGGCACCCTCCTACGAGCAGTACTTC.

The chain combines TRBV18 with TRBJ2-1; 13 bases are a match to TRBD2. Losses at the gene ends were 3 bases for V and 0 bases for J; bases not matched to a gene: 8. CDR3 length: 19 amino acids. The germline gives CDR1 KGHSH, CDR2 LQKENI. The DNA of the CDR3 is TGTGCCAGCTCACCTAAACAGGGGACTAGCGGGACCTCCTACAATGAGCAGTTCTTC. Protein product: CASSPKQGTSGTSYNEQFF.

The V gene is TRBV11-2, the J gene TRBJ2-7, with D unresolved. CDR3 length: 14 residues. The germline V and J ends were trimmed by 3 bases and 6 bases, with 15 bases remaining between them. Germline V gene lookup returns CDR1 SGHAT and CDR2 FQNNGV. The CDR3 DNA is TGTGCCAGCAGCTTGGGTGGGATCAAGGGCGAGCAGTACTTC. Protein sequence: CASSLGGIKGEQYF.

This clone appeared a single time. The CDR3 sequence: CASSSTGGAEDEKLFF. The CDR3 nucleotides are TGTGCCAGCAGTTCGACAGGGGGCGCCGAGGATGAAAAACTGTTTTTT. V and J are TRBV25-1 and TRBJ1-4; TRBD1 matches at 10 bases. Germline V CDR1 and CDR2: MGHDK, SYGVNS. The CDR3 sequence is 16 residues long. Losses at the gene ends were 5 bases for V and 6 bases for J; bases not matched to a gene: 9.

The V and J genes are TRBV19 and TRBJ1-2, with D possibly being TRBD1 (5 bases). V shed 3 bases and J shed 4 bases, with 15 bases lying between them. This CDR3 has 15 amino acids. Germline values: CDR1 LNHDA, CDR2 SQIVND (reference sequence). The CDR3 DNA follows: TGTGCCAGTAGTATGGTGGGGACGTACCCCTATGGCTACACCTTC. Protein product: CASSMVGTYPYGYTF.

The J gene is TRBJ2-1, the V gene TRBV7-2, with 7 positions matching TRBD1. Losses at the gene ends were 2 bases for V and 7 bases for J; bases not matched to a gene: 14. CDR3 length: 17 amino acids. Germline CDR1 reads SGHTA; CDR2 reads FQGNSA. CDR3 sequence: CASSLQPGQLAGNEQFF. The DNA of the CDR3 is TGTGCCAGCAGCTTACAACCGGGACAGCTAGCAGGTAATGAGCAGTTCTTC. The whole variable domain, filled in from reference TRBV7-2 and TRBJ2-1, reads GAGVSQSPSNKVTEKGKDVELRCDPISGHTALYWYRQSLGQGLEFLIYFQGNSAPDKSGLPSDRFSAERTGGSVSTLTIQRTQQEDSAVYLCASSLQPGQLAGNEQFFGPGTRLTVL.

The sample holds many counts of this clone. The chain employs TRBV9 and TRBJ2-1; 11 bases are a match to TRBD2. The V gene end was trimmed by 0 bases and the J gene end by 6 bases; junction bases not matched to a gene: 14. The CDR3 is made up of 19 amino acids. From germline, CDR1 is SGDLS and CDR2 YYNGEE. The CDR3 reads CASSVAGGGTGLAGNEQFF. CDR3 in DNA: TGTGCCAGCAGCGTAGCTGGAGGAGGTACCGGACTAGCGGGCAATGAGCAGTTCTTC.

This chain links TRBV5-6 with TRBJ1-1; D call uncertain. Trimming took off 2 bases at V and 7 bases at J, with 9 bases between the two ends. This CDR3 contains 12 residues. Germline loops: CDR1 SGHDT, CDR2 YYEEEE. Written as DNA, the CDR3 is TGTGCCAGCAGCTTCAACTTAGGTGAAGCTTTCTTT. Residues: CASSFNLGEAFF. The variable domain in full, with the rest retrieved from reference TRBV5-6 and TRBJ1-1, is DAGVTQSPTHLIKTRGQQVTLRCSPKSGHDTVSWYQQALGQGPQFIFQYYEEEERQRGNFPDRFSGHQFPNYSSELNVNALLLGDSALYLCASSFNLGEAFFGQGTRLTVV.